The clone carrying this T cell receptor (beta chain) was seen once. The sample belongs to a study of blood T cell repertoires in COVID-19. Turning to the study itself: Sources were T cells, B-cell-depleted T cells, or PBMCs; the material itself was cDNA or gDNA.

Repertoires were generated with immunoSEQ multiplex PCR, while TCRdb's copy carries only in-frame clones and drops some. The sample consists of approximately 28,000 clones, roughly 80% of them appearing once. From germline, CDR1 is KGHSH and CDR2 LQKENI. The CDR3 spans 15 residues. The trim removed 3 bases at V and 2 bases at J, leaving 6 bases unmatched. The specimen was peripheral blood. This chain joins TRBV18 and TRBJ2-7; 8 bases fit TRBD1. This sequence was found in a woman between 70 and 85 years old with active or convalescent COVID-19. CDR3 nucleotides: TGTGCCAGCTCACCGCCCCAGGGGGCGGCCTACGAGCAGTACTTC. It is translated as CASSPPQGAAYEQYF.